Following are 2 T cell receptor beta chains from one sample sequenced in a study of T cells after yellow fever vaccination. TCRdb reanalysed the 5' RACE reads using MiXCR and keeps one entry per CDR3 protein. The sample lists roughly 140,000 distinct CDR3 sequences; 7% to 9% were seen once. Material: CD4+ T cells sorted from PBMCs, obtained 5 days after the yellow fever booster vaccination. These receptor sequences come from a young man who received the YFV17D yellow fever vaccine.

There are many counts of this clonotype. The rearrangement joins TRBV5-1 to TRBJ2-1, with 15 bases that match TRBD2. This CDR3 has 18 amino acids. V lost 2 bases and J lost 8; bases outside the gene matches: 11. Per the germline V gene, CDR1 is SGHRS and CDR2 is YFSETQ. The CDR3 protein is CASSLQGPGLAGGHEQFF. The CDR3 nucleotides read TGCGCCAGCAGCTTACAGGGACCCGGACTAGCGGGAGGGCATGAGCAGTTCTTC.

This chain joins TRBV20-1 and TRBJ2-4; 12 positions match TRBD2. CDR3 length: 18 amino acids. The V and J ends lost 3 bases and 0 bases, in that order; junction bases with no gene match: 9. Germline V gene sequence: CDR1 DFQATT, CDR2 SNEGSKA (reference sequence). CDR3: CSASRTSGTIIAKNIQYF. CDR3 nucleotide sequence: TGCAGTGCTAGCCGGACTAGCGGGACGATTATAGCCAAAAACATTCAGTACTTC.